These 3 T cell receptor beta chains were all obtained from the same sample, sequenced in a study of CD8 T cells in ankylosing spondylitis. One entry per CDR3 protein results from TCRdb running MiXCR on the 5' RACE reads. The table has fewer than 250,000 distinct CDR3 sequences, roughly 32% seen once. The sequenced sample was blood, either unsorted or a sorted T cell fraction (not recorded which). Source of these receptors: a male donor with ankylosing spondylitis or in good health (not recorded which).

The rearrangement links TRBV12-3 or TRBV12-4 to TRBJ1-3; no definite D call. CDR3 length equals 18 residues. The V gene lost 2 bases and the J gene lost 0 bases, with 17 bases spanning the gap. CDR3 coding DNA: TGTGCCAGCAGTTTAAGCCTCCTGAGTCCAACCTCTGGAAACACCATATATTTT. Its protein product is CASSLSLLSPTSGNTIYF.

The rearrangement links TRBV5-1 to TRBJ2-3; weak D call: TRBD1 (6 bases). The germline CDR1 and CDR2 sequences are SGHRS and YFSETQ. The CDR3 covers 14 residues. Trimming left V 4 bases short and J 4 bases short, with 13 bases between. The CDR3 DNA sequence: TGCGCCAGCAGCATGGACAGCGTGGCAGATACGCAGTATTTT. It is translated as CASSMDSVADTQYF.

The chain couples TRBV2 to TRBJ2-7; D unresolved. From germline, CDR1 is SNHLY and CDR2 FYNNEI. Trimming shortened V by 6 bases and J by 1 base, and 4 bases separated the two germline ends. There are 11 residues in the CDR3. CDR3 protein: CASRGSYEQYF. CDR3 DNA: TGTGCCAGCAGGGGATCCTACGAGCAGTACTTC. Full variable domain (missing parts from reference TRBV2 and TRBJ2-7): EPEVTQTPSHQVTQMGQEVILRCVPISNHLYFYWYRQILGQKVEFLVSFYNNEISEKSEIFDDQFSVERPDGSNFTLKIRSTKLEDSAMYFCASRGSYEQYFGPGTRLTVT.